This T cell receptor (beta chain) was sequenced in a study of blood T cell repertoires in COVID-19. This clone was picked up one time. Per the authors' pipeline: The authors estimated nucleated cell counts from reference gene primer amplification. Clones were read by immunoSEQ multiplex PCR, and TCRdb kept only the in-frame ones, dropping some. The V and J calls and the clone size are those of that table, but D and trimming were determined from the DNA. This sample has more than 200,000 clones; over 75% occur once, and the top ten carry nearly 7.5%. Germline V gene lookup returns CDR1 SGHDT and CDR2 YYEEEE. The CDR3 totals 17 residues. Trimming removed 5 bases from V and 6 bases from J; junction bases left unmatched: 12. Living in 24 US areas, the participants were between roughly 18 and 90 years of age.

The source of this sequence is a woman aged 40 to 50 with acute COVID-19. The sample comprised PBMCs or T cells enriched from blood (not recorded which). V and J are TRBV5-6 and TRBJ2-2; 11 nucleotides line up with TRBD2. The CDR3 coding sequence is TGTGCCAGCAGGTCGTCAAGCGGGACTAGCGGAGCCGGGGAGCTGTTTTTT. It specifies CASRSSSGTSGAGELFF.